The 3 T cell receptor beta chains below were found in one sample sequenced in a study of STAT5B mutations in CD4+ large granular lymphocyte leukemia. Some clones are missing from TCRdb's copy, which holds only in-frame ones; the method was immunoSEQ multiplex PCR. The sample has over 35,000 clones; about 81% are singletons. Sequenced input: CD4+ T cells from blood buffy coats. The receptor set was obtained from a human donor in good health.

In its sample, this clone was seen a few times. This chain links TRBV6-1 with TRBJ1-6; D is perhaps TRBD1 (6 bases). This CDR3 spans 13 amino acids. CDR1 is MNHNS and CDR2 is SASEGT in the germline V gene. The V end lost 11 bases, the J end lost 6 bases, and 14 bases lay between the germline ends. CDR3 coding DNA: TGTGCCTCGAGAGGACAGTTTAATTCACCCCTCCACTTT. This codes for CASRGQFNSPLHF.

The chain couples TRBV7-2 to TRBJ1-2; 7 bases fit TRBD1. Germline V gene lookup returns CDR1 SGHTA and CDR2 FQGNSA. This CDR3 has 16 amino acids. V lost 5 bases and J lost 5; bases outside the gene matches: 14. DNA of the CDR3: TGTGCCAGCAGCCCTCCGACAGGGAACGGTGGTTATGGCTACACCTTC. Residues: CASSPPTGNGGYGYTF.

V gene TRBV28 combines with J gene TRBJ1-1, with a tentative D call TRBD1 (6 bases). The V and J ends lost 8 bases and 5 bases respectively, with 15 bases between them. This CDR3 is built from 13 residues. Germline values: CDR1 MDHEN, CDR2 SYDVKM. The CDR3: CASLLLQGTEAFF. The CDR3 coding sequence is TGTGCCAGCCTTCTGTTACAGGGAACTGAAGCTTTCTTT.